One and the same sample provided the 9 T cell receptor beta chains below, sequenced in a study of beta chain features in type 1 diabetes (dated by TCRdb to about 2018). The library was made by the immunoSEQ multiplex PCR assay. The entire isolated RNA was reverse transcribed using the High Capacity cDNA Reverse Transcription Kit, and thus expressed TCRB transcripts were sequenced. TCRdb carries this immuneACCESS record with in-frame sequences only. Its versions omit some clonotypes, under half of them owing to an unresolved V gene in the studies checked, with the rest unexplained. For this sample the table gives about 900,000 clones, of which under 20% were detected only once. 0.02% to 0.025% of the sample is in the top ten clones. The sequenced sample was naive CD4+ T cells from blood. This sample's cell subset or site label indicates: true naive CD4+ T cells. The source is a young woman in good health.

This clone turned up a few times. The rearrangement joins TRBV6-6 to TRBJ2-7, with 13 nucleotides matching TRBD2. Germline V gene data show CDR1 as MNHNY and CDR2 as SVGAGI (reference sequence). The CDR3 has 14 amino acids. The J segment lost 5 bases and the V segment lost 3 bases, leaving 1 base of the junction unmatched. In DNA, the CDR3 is TGTGCCAGCAGTTATACTAGCGGGAGGGACGAGCAGTACTTC. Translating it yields CASSYTSGRDEQYF.

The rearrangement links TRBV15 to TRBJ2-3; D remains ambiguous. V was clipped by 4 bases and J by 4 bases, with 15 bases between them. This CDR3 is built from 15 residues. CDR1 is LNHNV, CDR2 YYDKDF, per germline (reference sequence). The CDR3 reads CATSKVVASSDTQYF. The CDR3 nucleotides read TGTGCCACCAGCAAAGTCGTTGCCAGCTCAGATACGCAGTATTTT.

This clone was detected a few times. As DNA, the CDR3 is TGTGCCAGCAGTTTAGCTAGCGGCGGGGGTTTGGAGACCCAGTACTTC. This gives the protein CASSLASGGGLETQYF. The chain couples TRBV28 to TRBJ2-5; 7 bases agree with TRBD2. Germline CDR1 reads MDHEN; CDR2 reads SYDVKM. V was pared by 2 bases and J by 5 bases, with 11 bases of the junction left unmatched. This CDR3 contains 16 residues.

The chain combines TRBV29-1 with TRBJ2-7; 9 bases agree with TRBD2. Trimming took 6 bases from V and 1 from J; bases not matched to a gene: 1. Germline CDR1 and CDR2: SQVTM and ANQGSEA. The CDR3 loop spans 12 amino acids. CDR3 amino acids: CSVLAGSYEQYF. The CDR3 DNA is TGCAGCGTCCTAGCGGGATCCTACGAGCAGTACTTC.

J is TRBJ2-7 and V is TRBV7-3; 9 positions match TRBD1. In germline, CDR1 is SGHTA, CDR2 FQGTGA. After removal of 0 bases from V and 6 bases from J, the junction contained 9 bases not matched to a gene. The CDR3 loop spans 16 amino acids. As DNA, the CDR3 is TGTGCCAGCAGCTTAACCGGGACAGGGTTTACCGGCGAGCAGTACTTC. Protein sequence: CASSLTGTGFTGEQYF. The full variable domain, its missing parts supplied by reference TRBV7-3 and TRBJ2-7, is GAGVSQTPSNKVTEKGKYVELRCDPISGHTALYWYRQSLGQGPEFLIYFQGTGAADDSGLPNDRFFAVRPEGSVSTLKIQRTERGDSAVYLCASSLTGTGFTGEQYFGPGTRLTVT.

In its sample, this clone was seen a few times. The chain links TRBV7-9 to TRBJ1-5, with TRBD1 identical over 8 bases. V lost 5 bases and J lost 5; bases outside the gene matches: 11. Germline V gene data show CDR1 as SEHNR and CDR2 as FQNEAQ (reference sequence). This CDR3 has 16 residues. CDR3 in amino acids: CASSQYSTGADQPQHF. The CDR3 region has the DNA TGTGCCAGCAGCCAATATTCGACAGGGGCCGATCAGCCCCAGCATTTT.

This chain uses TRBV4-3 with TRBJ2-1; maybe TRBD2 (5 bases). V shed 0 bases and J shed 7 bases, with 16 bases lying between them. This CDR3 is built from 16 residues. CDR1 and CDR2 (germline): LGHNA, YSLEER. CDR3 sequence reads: CASSQDSSGEWNEQFF. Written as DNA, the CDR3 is TGCGCCAGCAGCCAAGATAGCAGCGGAGAGTGGAATGAGCAGTTCTTC.

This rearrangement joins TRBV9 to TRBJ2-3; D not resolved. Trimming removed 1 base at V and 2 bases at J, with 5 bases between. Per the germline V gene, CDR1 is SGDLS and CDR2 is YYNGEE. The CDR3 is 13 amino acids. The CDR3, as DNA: TGTGCCAGCAGCGTAACGTACACAGATACGCAGTATTTT. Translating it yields CASSVTYTDTQYF.

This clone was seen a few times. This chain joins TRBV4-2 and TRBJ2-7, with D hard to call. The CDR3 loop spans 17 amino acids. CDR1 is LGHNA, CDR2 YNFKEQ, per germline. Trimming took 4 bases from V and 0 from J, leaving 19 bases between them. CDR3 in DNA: TGTGCCAGCAGCCGGGATTCGGGCGGATTCAGCTCCTACGAGCAGTACTTC. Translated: CASSRDSGGFSSYEQYF.